This T cell receptor (beta chain) was sequenced in a study of PD-1 blockade in classical Hodgkin lymphoma. Study background: The study gave patients nivolumab 3 mg/kg intravenously every 2 weeks.

Every patient had relapsed following autologous stem cell transplantation, and cohorts differed in brentuximab vedotin exposure. Concerning this clone: As yet, its antigen is unknown.

This CDR3 is 15 amino acids long. Germline assignment: CDR1 SQVTM and CDR2 ANQGSEA. V lost 6 bases and J lost 4; bases outside the gene matches: 11. The table came from immunoSEQ multiplex PCR; TCRdb's copy has only in-frame clones and leaves some out. The top ten hold 25% to 30% of the sample, which has roughly 16,000 clones, 82% seen once. Study conclusions and caveats: Complete responders' baseline diversity resembled that of newly diagnosed patients. What caused the repertoire differences, perhaps disease activity or prior therapy, remains undefined. Significant TCR diversity gains by C4D1 occurred in CD4+ but not CD8+ cells.

This chain connects TRBV29-1 to TRBJ1-3, with TRBD1 matching over 8 bases. Material: peripheral blood mononuclear cells (PBMCs), obtained before the second cycle of nivolumab. The clonotype was recovered from a human donor with classical Hodgkin lymphoma. CDR3 region: CSVPWTGTSGNTIYF. CDR3 DNA sequence: TGCAGCGTACCCTGGACAGGGACTTCCGGAAACACCATATATTTT. The variable domain in full, completed from reference TRBV29-1 and TRBJ1-3, reads SAVISQKPSRDICQRGTSLTIQCQVDSQVTMMFWYRQQPGQSLTLIATANQGSEATYESGFVIDKFPISRPNLTFSTLTVSNMSPEDSSIYLCSVPWTGTSGNTIYFGEGSWLTVV.